This entry lists 8 T cell receptor beta chains sequenced from one sample in a study of cytomegalovirus exposure and HLA in healthy donors. Both 60 Vbeta primers and 13 Jbeta primers went into the PCR. The method was immunoSEQ multiplex PCR; TCRdb's version includes in-frame clones alone and lacks a portion of them. The repertoire holds around 100,000 clones, with almost 80% as singletons. Sequences were obtained from PBMCs. All receptors come from a man aged 50-59 years in good health and CMV-seropositive.

The chain has TRBV7-8 and TRBJ2-3, with TRBD2 identical over 11 bases. The CDR3 has 17 amino acids. Trimming removed 7 bases from V and 4 bases from J; junction bases left unmatched: 13. Looked up from germline, CDR1 is SGHVS and CDR2 is FQNEAQ. In DNA form, the CDR3 reads TGTGCCAGCACCACACCACAAACTAGCGGGAGCGCAGATACGCAGTATTTT. Protein sequence: CASTTPQTSGSADTQYF.

This chain links TRBV5-4 with TRBJ2-3; 14 nucleotides match TRBD2. The trim removed 0 bases at V and 5 bases at J, leaving 5 bases unmatched. Germline V gives CDR1 SGHNT, CDR2 YYREEE (reference sequence). The CDR3 covers 17 residues. The chain's CDR3 is CASSLATSGRARDTQYF. The CDR3 coding sequence is TGTGCCAGCAGCTTGGCGACTAGCGGGAGGGCCAGAGATACGCAGTATTTT.

The chain combines TRBV5-1 with TRBJ2-7; 9 bases are a match to TRBD1. V lost 4 bases and J lost 6; bases outside the gene matches: 20. From germline, CDR1 is SGHRS and CDR2 YFSETQ. The CDR3 runs to 18 residues. CDR3 loop: CASSPGQGGLGGPVEQYF. For the CDR3, the DNA is TGCGCCAGCAGCCCGGGACAGGGTGGGTTAGGGGGGCCGGTCGAGCAGTACTTC.

The rearrangement links TRBV5-1 to TRBJ1-1; 7 nucleotides line up with TRBD1. V shed 4 bases and J 2 bases; nucleotides not matched to a gene: 5. Germline V CDR1 and CDR2: SGHRS, YFSETQ. This CDR3 region has 14 residues. CDR3 coding DNA: TGCGCCAGCAGCCGGGGGACAGCCAACACTGAAGCTTTCTTT. Residues: CASSRGTANTEAFF.

This sequence joins TRBV11-2 and TRBJ2-7; D is possibly TRBD2 (5 bases). V was shortened by 6 bases and J by 5 bases, with 14 bases between the two germline ends. This CDR3 is 13 amino acids long. Germline CDR1 is SGHAT and CDR2 is FQNNGV. The CDR3 reads CASSWTAADEQYF. In DNA form, the CDR3 reads TGTGCCAGCAGTTGGACTGCCGCCGACGAGCAGTACTTC.

This clone was counted a few times. The chain combines TRBV11-2 with TRBJ2-3; the match to TRBD2 covers 7 bases. Per germline, CDR1 SGHAT and CDR2 FQNNGV. CDR3 length equals 16 residues. V shed 8 bases, J shed 1 base, and the junction held 12 bases outside the gene matches. The CDR3 sequence is CASGSWGRAGTDTQYF. Here the CDR3 DNA reads TGTGCCAGCGGTAGTTGGGGGAGGGCGGGCACAGATACGCAGTATTTT.

This clone came up once. The chain is built from TRBV23-1 and TRBJ2-5; 7 nucleotides align to TRBD1. TRBV23-1 qualifies as an ORF whose function is uncertain. This CDR3 spans 16 amino acids. J was trimmed by 2 bases and V by 5 bases; bases with no gene match: 11. DNA of the CDR3: TGCGCCAGCAGTAAACCGGGACAGACGGTACAAGAGACCCAGTACTTC. This codes for CASSKPGQTVQETQYF.

As for this clone: An end of the junction does not agree with germline; a read error may underlie this. Other DNA sequences in this specimen translate into the identical CDR3. The chain is built from TRBV7-8 and TRBJ2-7, with D possibly being TRBD2 (5 bases). The CDR3 is made up of 14 amino acids. Germline V lookup: CDR1 SGHVS, CDR2 FQNEAQ. The CDR3 sequence is CASSPPGNSYEQYF. In DNA, the CDR3 is TGCGCCAGCAGCCCCCCCGGGAACTCCTACGAGCAGTACTTC.